This T cell receptor (beta chain) was captured in a study of T cells in localized non-small cell lung cancer. Whole-study results and caveats: It was uninvolved adjacent lung that showed the highest T cell clonality, exceeding tumor. Increased T cell density in blood showed an association with longer overall survival.

This clone qualifies as medium-sized. The antigen is undetermined. The repertoire was sequenced with immunoSEQ multiplex PCR; TCRdb's copy has only in-frame clones and lacks some. The sample carries under 2,500 clones, roughly 24% recorded once. Germline CDR1 SGHNT, CDR2 YENEEA. V was shortened by 3 bases and J by 6 bases, with 12 bases between the two germline ends. The CDR3 extends over 14 amino acids. The rearrangement links TRBV11-3 to TRBJ1-5; no reliable D call. Sequencing used normal lung tissue next to the tumor, obtained before any cancer treatment. This clonotype was obtained from a male donor aged 60 or over with stage I lung adenocarcinoma. Here the CDR3 reads CASSLGPEAQPQHF. DNA for the CDR3: TGTGCCAGCAGCTTGGGTCCTGAAGCTCAGCCCCAGCATTTT.